What follows is one T cell receptor beta chain and its context. Its target is not known. The V gene lost 3 bases and the J gene lost 9 bases, with 12 bases spanning the gap. This CDR3 has 12 residues. The germline V gene has CDR1 MNHNS and CDR2 SASEGT. PCR employed 60 Vbeta and 13 Jbeta primers. The repertoire was sequenced with immunoSEQ multiplex PCR; TCRdb's copy has only in-frame clones and lacks some. The sample carries roughly 110,000 clones, approximately 74% recorded once. This entry comes from a study of cytomegalovirus exposure and HLA in healthy donors. Across the study: Unique TCRs from HLA-typed donors, 75 million to 100 million of them, were held in an early data release. Study-level results: In all likelihood, a cluster of highly shared sequence variants was a sequencing artifact. Follow-up analysis later connected one missense variant in DCLRE1C with trimming of TCR beta V- and J-genes.

The sequenced sample was PBMCs. This receptor was taken from a woman aged 40 to 50 in good health and CMV-seropositive. The chain has TRBV6-1 and TRBJ2-7, with D possibly matching TRBD1 (6 bases). Here the CDR3 DNA reads TGTGCCAGCAGTGATAACAGGGTGGGGCAGTACTTC. It yields the protein CASSDNRVGQYF.